The 3 T cell receptor beta chains below all came from one sample that was sequenced in a study of cytomegalovirus exposure and HLA in healthy donors (dated by TCRdb to about 2017). The method behind the library was the immunoSEQ multiplex PCR assay. For the multiplex PCR, a mixture combining 60 forward primers for TCR Vbeta segments and 13 reverse primers for TCR Jbeta segments was used. TCRdb retrieved this table from immuneACCESS and kept in-frame rearrangements only. Not all clones are present; in checked studies, unresolved V genes account for under half, and no reason is known for the remainder. A total of about 180,000 clones appear in this sample, around 80% of them only once. The ten largest clones capture 1% of the sample. The source material was PBMCs. These receptors originate from a woman in her forties or fifties in good health and CMV-seropositive.

The J gene is TRBJ2-5, the V gene TRBV5-4; D is undetermined. The V gene lost 0 bases and the J gene lost 4 bases, with 4 bases spanning the gap. Germline V gene sequence: CDR1 SGHNT, CDR2 YYREEE (reference sequence). CDR3 length equals 12 residues. The CDR3 DNA is TGTGCCAGCAGCTTGGGTCTAGAGACCCAGTACTTC. Residues: CASSLGLETQYF.

The sample holds one count of this clone. The genes are TRBV7-8 and TRBJ2-7; D perhaps matches TRBD1 (6 bases). The V gene lost 3 bases and the J gene lost 3 bases, with 15 bases spanning the gap. Germline CDR1 and CDR2: SGHVS and FQNEAQ. The CDR3 is made up of 15 amino acids. This CDR3 is CASSLFRGKFYEQYF. Written as DNA, the CDR3 is TGTGCCAGCAGCTTGTTCAGGGGCAAATTCTACGAGCAGTACTTC.

This clone was counted once. The rearrangement links TRBV27 to TRBJ2-3; TRBD1 is a possible D gene (5 bases). Germline loops: CDR1 MNHEY, CDR2 SMNVEV (reference sequence). CDR3 length: 14 amino acids. Between the trimmed V and J ends, which lost 7 bases and 5 bases, there was a span of 16 bases. CDR3 nucleotide sequence: TGTGCCAGCACTCCGGCAGGGTTGGAAGATACGCAGTATTTT. Protein: CASTPAGLEDTQYF.